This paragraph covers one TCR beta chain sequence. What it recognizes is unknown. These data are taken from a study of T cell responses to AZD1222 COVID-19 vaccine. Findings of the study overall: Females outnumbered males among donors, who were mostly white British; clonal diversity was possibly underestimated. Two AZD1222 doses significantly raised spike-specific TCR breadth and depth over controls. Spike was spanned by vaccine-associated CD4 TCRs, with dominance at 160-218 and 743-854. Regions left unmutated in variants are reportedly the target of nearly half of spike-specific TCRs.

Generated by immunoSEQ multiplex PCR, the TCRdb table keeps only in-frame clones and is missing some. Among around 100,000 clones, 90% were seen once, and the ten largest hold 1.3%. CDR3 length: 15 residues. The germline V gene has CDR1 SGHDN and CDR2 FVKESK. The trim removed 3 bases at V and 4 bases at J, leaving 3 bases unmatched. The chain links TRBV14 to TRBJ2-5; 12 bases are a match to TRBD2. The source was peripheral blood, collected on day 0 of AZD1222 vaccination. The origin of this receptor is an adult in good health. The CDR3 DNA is TGTGCCAGCAGCCAGACTAGCGGGGGAGGAGAGACCCAGTACTTC. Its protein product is CASSQTSGGGETQYF.